A selection of T cell receptor beta chains follows, all from one sample in a study of human T cells and chemical hapten exposure. TCRdb redid the calling of the RACE reads with MiXCR, one entry per CDR3 protein. The sample records tens of thousands of distinct CDR3 sequences, less than 10% being singletons. The input for sequencing was whole blood, taken in connection with sensitization to the hapten diphenylcyclopropenone (DPC). The source of these receptors is a woman between 45 and 60 years old with alopecia areata. Some clones in this sample may be carry-over from other donors' samples. Each CDR3 is given with its conserved first and last residue. Fields, in order: V gene, clone size, D gene, J gene, CDR3 DNA, CDR3 protein. The D gene is left open where the match is weak. Not every row has a clone size; where given, it reads once, few, many or a size class.

v_gene: TRBV29-1; abundance: few; d_gene: NA; j_gene: TRBJ2-3; CDR3nt: TGCAGCGTTGAAGATCGAGCAGATACGCAGTATTTT; CDR3aa: CSVEDRADTQYF
v_gene: TRBV11-2; abundance: few; d_gene: NA; j_gene: TRBJ2-1; CDR3nt: TGTGCCAGCTCCCGAGAATCACTGGGTGAGCAGTTCTTC; CDR3aa: CASSRESLGEQFF
v_gene: TRBV21-1; abundance: few; d_gene: NA; j_gene: TRBJ1-1; CDR3nt: TGTGTCAGCAGCCGAGTACAGGGGGCGCGTACTGAAGCTTTCTTT; CDR3aa: CVSSRVQGARTEAFF
v_gene: TRBV6-2/TRBV6-3; abundance: many; d_gene: TRBD1; j_gene: TRBJ2-5; CDR3nt: TGTGCCAGCAGTAGGGGACAGCAAGAGACCCAGTACTTC; CDR3aa: CASSRGQQETQYF
v_gene: TRBV6-1; abundance: NA; d_gene: TRBD1; j_gene: TRBJ1-6; CDR3nt: TGTGCCAGCAGTGAATTAGGGACAGGGGGGAATTCACCCCTCCACTTT; CDR3aa: CASSELGTGGNSPLHF
v_gene: TRBV7-2; abundance: few; d_gene: NA; j_gene: TRBJ1-2; CDR3nt: TGTGCCAGCAGCACACCCCAGCCACCCTATGGCTACACCTTC; CDR3aa: CASSTPQPPYGYTF
v_gene: TRBV2; abundance: many; d_gene: TRBD2; j_gene: TRBJ2-5; CDR3nt: TGTGCCTCACGGCGGCTAGCGGGAGGTATTGAGACCCAGTACTTC; CDR3aa: CASRRLAGGIETQYF
v_gene: TRBV28; abundance: many; d_gene: TRBD1; j_gene: TRBJ1-3; CDR3nt: TGTGCCAGCAGTTTGCGACGCGCCAGGGGGCTTGAAAACACCATATATTTT; CDR3aa: CASSLRRARGLENTIYF
v_gene: TRBV25-1; abundance: many; d_gene: NA; j_gene: TRBJ2-3; CDR3nt: TGTGCCAGCAGTCCTTCCCCAGGGAGGACGCAGTATTTT; CDR3aa: CASSPSPGRTQYF
v_gene: TRBV27; abundance: many; d_gene: TRBD1; j_gene: TRBJ2-7; CDR3nt: TGTGCCAGCAAAGCCGGGACAGGGGCTGGCGAGCAGTACTTC; CDR3aa: CASKAGTGAGEQYF
v_gene: TRBV18; abundance: many; d_gene: NA; j_gene: TRBJ1-2; CDR3nt: TGTGCCAGCTCACCACCGACGGGAGCTTCCGGCTACACCTTC; CDR3aa: CASSPPTGASGYTF
v_gene: TRBV12-3/TRBV12-4; abundance: many; d_gene: NA; j_gene: TRBJ1-1; CDR3nt: TGTGCCAGCAGTTTAGGGAGCCGCCCCAGATGGGCTTTCTTT; CDR3aa: CASSLGSRPRWAFF
v_gene: TRBV5-1; abundance: NA; d_gene: NA; j_gene: TRBJ1-6; CDR3nt: TGCGCCAGCAGGGTTGAGAATTCACCCCTCCACTTT; CDR3aa: CASRVENSPLHF
v_gene: TRBV28; abundance: many; d_gene: NA; j_gene: TRBJ1-6; CDR3nt: TGTGCGACGGGGGGCCGGGATTCACCCCTCCACTTT; CDR3aa: CATGGRDSPLHF
v_gene: TRBV3-1; abundance: many; d_gene: NA; j_gene: TRBJ2-5; CDR3nt: TGTGCCAGCAGCCAAGACTTTGGCGGGAAGACCCAGTACTTC; CDR3aa: CASSQDFGGKTQYF
v_gene: TRBV14; abundance: few; d_gene: NA; j_gene: TRBJ1-5; CDR3nt: TGTGCCAGCAGCCAAGACTGGGGCCAGCCCCAGCATTTT; CDR3aa: CASSQDWGQPQHF
v_gene: TRBV6-1; abundance: many; d_gene: TRBD1; j_gene: TRBJ2-3; CDR3nt: TGTGCCAGCAGTCCCAAGAAACAGGGGATCTTCACAGATACGCAGTATTTT; CDR3aa: CASSPKKQGIFTDTQYF
v_gene: TRBV30; abundance: many; d_gene: NA; j_gene: TRBJ1-1; CDR3nt: TGTGCCTGGCGGGGACGGACGGTCATCAGGACTGAAGCTTTCTTT; CDR3aa: CAWRGRTVIRTEAFF
v_gene: TRBV20-1; abundance: many; d_gene: TRBD2; j_gene: TRBJ2-3; CDR3nt: TGCAGTGCGAATAGCGGGATGGGCACAGATACGCAGTATTTT; CDR3aa: CSANSGMGTDTQYF
v_gene: TRBV7-6; abundance: few; d_gene: TRBD1; j_gene: TRBJ2-2; CDR3nt: TGTGCCAGCAGCCGGACAGGGGTCGGCACCGGGGAGCTGTTTTTT; CDR3aa: CASSRTGVGTGELFF
v_gene: TRBV10-3; abundance: many; d_gene: NA; j_gene: TRBJ2-1; CDR3nt: TGTGCCATCAAGGGGGAAAGTGAGCAGTTCTTC; CDR3aa: CAIKGESEQFF
v_gene: TRBV28; abundance: many; d_gene: TRBD1; j_gene: TRBJ1-5; CDR3nt: TGTGCCAGCAGTTCCATCGGGACAGTTACGGGCAATCAGCCCCAGCATTTT; CDR3aa: CASSSIGTVTGNQPQHF
v_gene: TRBV12-3/TRBV12-4; abundance: few; d_gene: TRBD1; j_gene: TRBJ2-3; CDR3nt: TGTGCCAGCAGACTCACTAGGGGGCATACGCAGTATTTT; CDR3aa: CASRLTRGHTQYF
v_gene: TRBV7-9; abundance: many; d_gene: NA; j_gene: TRBJ2-2; CDR3nt: TGTGCCAGCAGCTTACGTCCGCGGAACACCGGGGAGCTGTTTTTT; CDR3aa: CASSLRPRNTGELFF
v_gene: TRBV3-1; abundance: NA; d_gene: TRBD2; j_gene: TRBJ2-6; CDR3nt: TGTGCCAGCAGCCAGACTAGCGGGATGGCTGGGGCCAACGTCCTGACTTTC; CDR3aa: CASSQTSGMAGANVLTF
v_gene: TRBV12-3/TRBV12-4; abundance: many; d_gene: NA; j_gene: TRBJ2-6; CDR3nt: TGTGCCAGCAGCCCTCCTGGTAGGGCTGGGGCCAACGTCCTGACTTTC; CDR3aa: CASSPPGRAGANVLTF